The present entry profiles one T cell receptor (beta chain) with its context. This record comes from a study of patients and donors after allogeneic stem cell transplantation. TCRdb independently ran MiXCR on the RT-PCR reads; one entry per CDR3 protein. The sample lists some 880,000 distinct CDR3 sequences, approximately 18% seen once, with around 6% in the top ten. This CDR3 contains 14 residues. Trimming at V came to 6 bases and at J to 3 bases, leaving 7 bases not matched to a gene. Germline-derived CDR1 and CDR2 are MNHNS and SASEGT. The sequenced sample was blood, either unsorted or a sorted T cell fraction (not recorded which). The V gene is TRBV6-1, the J gene TRBJ2-7; 8 bases are a match to TRBD1. This receptor was taken from a human donor who was either an allogeneic HSCT recipient or a stem cell or donor lymphocyte infusion donor (not recorded which). It is not recorded whose cells these are; they may come from a transplant donor. The CDR3 reads CASRRGQGDYEQYF. Here the CDR3 DNA reads TGTGCCAGCAGACGAGGACAGGGAGACTACGAGCAGTACTTC.